This note documents a single T cell receptor beta chain sequence. Germline CDR1 and CDR2: SGHVS and FQNEAQ. Trimming at V came to 4 bases and at J to 4 bases, leaving 7 bases not matched to a gene. The length of the CDR3 is 16 residues. This entry is derived from a study of T cell changes during pregnancy in multiple sclerosis. Sequenced by immunoSEQ multiplex PCR; TCRdb stores in-frame clones only, minus some. Of roughly 45,000 clones listed, 95% were seen once; the top ten hold 5% to 7%. This material consisted of CD8+ T cells from peripheral blood mononuclear cells, taken in the first trimester of pregnancy. This TCR was sampled from a female donor with multiple sclerosis, enrolled in a pregnancy study. The chain joins TRBV7-8 to TRBJ2-1; 10 bases line up with TRBD2. Here the CDR3 DNA reads TGTGCCAGCAGCTCCCGGACTAGCGGAGAATACAATGAGCAGTTCTTC. Translated: CASSSRTSGEYNEQFF.